This is a list of T cell receptor beta chains from one sample in a study of blood T cell repertoires in COVID-19. Profiled with immunoSEQ multiplex PCR; TCRdb holds only in-frame clones, not every one. The table records more than 300,000 clones, 88% of them present only once. The sequenced material came from peripheral blood. All receptors derive from a woman between 70 and 85 years old with COVID-19, enrolled during active disease. Both conserved end residues are part of each CDR3. D genes are given only for firm matches. Clone size is shown for a subset of rows, as once, few, many or a class of expanded clone.

V gene: TRBV3-1/TRBV3-2; clone size: many; J gene: TRBJ1-5; D gene: TRBD1; CDR3 DNA: TGTGCCAGCAGCCAAGAGGGACAGGGACAGCCCCAGCATTTT; CDR3 protein: CASSQEGQGQPQHF
V gene: TRBV7-2; clone size: -; J gene: TRBJ2-3; D gene: TRBD2; CDR3 DNA: TGTGCCAGCAGCTTACAAGCGGGGGGAAGAGATACGCAGTATTTT; CDR3 protein: CASSLQAGGRDTQYF
V gene: TRBV28; clone size: -; J gene: TRBJ2-7; D gene: TRBD1; CDR3 DNA: TGTGCCAGCAAGTCGGGACAGTTCTACGAGCAGTACTTC; CDR3 protein: CASKSGQFYEQYF
V gene: TRBV7-9; clone size: -; J gene: TRBJ2-3; D gene: -; CDR3 DNA: TGTGCCAGCAGCTCTAGCACAGATACGCAGTATTTT; CDR3 protein: CASSSSTDTQYF
V gene: TRBV7-2; clone size: -; J gene: TRBJ1-2; D gene: TRBD1; CDR3 DNA: TGTGCCAGCAGCTCCCGGACAGGGGACCTCTATGGCTACACCTTC; CDR3 protein: CASSSRTGDLYGYTF
V gene: TRBV27; clone size: -; J gene: TRBJ2-7; D gene: TRBD2; CDR3 DNA: TGTGCCAGCAGTTTATTTTTTGTCGGGGCTAGCGGCTACGAGCAGTACTTC; CDR3 protein: CASSLFFVGASGYEQYF
V gene: TRBV9; clone size: -; J gene: TRBJ2-3; D gene: TRBD2; CDR3 DNA: TGTGCCAGCAGCGTAGGGGGGGGACCCACAGATACGCAGTATTTT; CDR3 protein: CASSVGGGPTDTQYF
V gene: TRBV6-5; clone size: -; J gene: TRBJ1-1; D gene: TRBD1; CDR3 DNA: TGTGCCAGCAGTCCTTACAGGGGGATGAACACTGAAGCTTTCTTT; CDR3 protein: CASSPYRGMNTEAFF
V gene: TRBV24-1; clone size: -; J gene: TRBJ2-3; D gene: -; CDR3 DNA: TGTGCCACCAGTGATTTGGGAGGGACCCCAACCACAGATACGCAGTATTTT; CDR3 protein: CATSDLGGTPTTDTQYF
V gene: TRBV7-6; clone size: -; J gene: TRBJ2-3; D gene: -; CDR3 DNA: TGTGCCAGCAGCTTAGTATACCCAAGGGAAGCGGACACAGATACGCAGTATTTT; CDR3 protein: CASSLVYPREADTDTQYF
V gene: TRBV25-1; clone size: -; J gene: TRBJ1-2; D gene: TRBD1; CDR3 DNA: TGTGCCAGCAGTGATACCGGGACAGGCTTC; CDR3 protein: CASSDTGTGF
V gene: TRBV19; clone size: -; J gene: TRBJ2-7; D gene: -; CDR3 DNA: TGTGCCAGTAGTAATCCGCGCTCCTACGAGCAGTACTTC; CDR3 protein: CASSNPRSYEQYF
V gene: TRBV18; clone size: -; J gene: TRBJ2-3; D gene: -; CDR3 DNA: TGTGCCAGCTCACCAGGTAGTGAAGATACGCAGTATTTT; CDR3 protein: CASSPGSEDTQYF
V gene: TRBV4-1; clone size: once; J gene: TRBJ2-4; D gene: -; CDR3 DNA: TGCGCCAGCAGCCCAAGCCCCCTAGCCAAAAACATTCAGTACTTC; CDR3 protein: CASSPSPLAKNIQYF
V gene: TRBV7-2; clone size: few; J gene: TRBJ2-5; D gene: -; CDR3 DNA: TGTGCCAGCAGCTCTTACCAACTAGGAGGCGAGACCCAGTACTTC; CDR3 protein: CASSSYQLGGETQYF
V gene: TRBV3-1/TRBV3-2; clone size: once; J gene: TRBJ1-1; D gene: -; CDR3 DNA: TGTGCCAGCAAGAGACAGTTGGGCACTGAAGCTTTCTTT; CDR3 protein: CASKRQLGTEAFF
V gene: TRBV7-2; clone size: -; J gene: TRBJ2-3; D gene: -; CDR3 DNA: TGTGCCAGCAGCTTAGGATCCCTGGCTAGCACAGATACGCAGTATTTT; CDR3 protein: CASSLGSLASTDTQYF
V gene: TRBV29-1; clone size: -; J gene: TRBJ2-1; D gene: -; CDR3 DNA: TGCAGCGTTTCGGGGGTCTACAATGAGCAGTTCTTC; CDR3 protein: CSVSGVYNEQFF
V gene: TRBV11-2; clone size: -; J gene: TRBJ1-4; D gene: -; CDR3 DNA: TGTGCCAGCAGGGCACCCGGGACACAGAGATTAGGGGAAAAACTGTTTTTT; CDR3 protein: CASRAPGTQRLGEKLFF
V gene: TRBV10-2; clone size: -; J gene: TRBJ2-3; D gene: TRBD2; CDR3 DNA: TGCGCCAGCAGTGAGTCAATTAGCGGGGGCCGCACAGATACGCAGTATTTT; CDR3 protein: CASSESISGGRTDTQYF
V gene: TRBV9; clone size: -; J gene: TRBJ2-1; D gene: TRBD2; CDR3 DNA: TGTGCCAGCAGCGTGAGTAGCGGGGGAGTGGATGAGCAGTTCTTC; CDR3 protein: CASSVSSGGVDEQFF
V gene: TRBV5-6; clone size: -; J gene: TRBJ2-3; D gene: -; CDR3 DNA: TGTGCCAGCAGCTTGGACGGGGATACGCAGTATTTT; CDR3 protein: CASSLDGDTQYF
V gene: TRBV19; clone size: once; J gene: TRBJ1-3; D gene: -; CDR3 DNA: TGTGCCAGTATGTTCAGTCCGGGGTCTGGAAACACCATATATTTT; CDR3 protein: CASMFSPGSGNTIYF
V gene: TRBV7-2; clone size: -; J gene: TRBJ1-2; D gene: -; CDR3 DNA: TGTGCCAGCAGCTTAGCCCGGTATTCCTATGGCTACACCTTC; CDR3 protein: CASSLARYSYGYTF
V gene: TRBV7-9; clone size: -; J gene: TRBJ1-3; D gene: -; CDR3 DNA: TGTGCCAGCAGCGGCACAGGCCCCGGAAACACCATATATTTT; CDR3 protein: CASSGTGPGNTIYF
V gene: TRBV9; clone size: -; J gene: TRBJ1-4; D gene: TRBD1; CDR3 DNA: TGTGCCAGCAGCGAGGCAGGGGGCGGAGGTGGTGAAAAACTGTTTTTT; CDR3 protein: CASSEAGGGGGEKLFF
V gene: TRBV19; clone size: once; J gene: TRBJ1-5; D gene: TRBD1; CDR3 DNA: TGTGCCAGTAGTCCGACCGGGACAGGGTATCAGCCCCAGCATTTT; CDR3 protein: CASSPTGTGYQPQHF
V gene: TRBV30; clone size: -; J gene: TRBJ1-1; D gene: -; CDR3 DNA: TGTGCCTGGTCACAGGAGAGGACGACTGAAGCTTTCTTT; CDR3 protein: CAWSQERTTEAFF
V gene: TRBV30; clone size: -; J gene: TRBJ1-2; D gene: TRBD1; CDR3 DNA: TGTGCCGGGGCCCACCTCCGGGACAGGGGAAGATTAGACTATGGCTACACCTTC; CDR3 protein: CAGAHLRDRGRLDYGYTF
V gene: TRBV5-1; clone size: -; J gene: TRBJ2-1; D gene: -; CDR3 DNA: TGCGCCAGCAGCTTGCTGGTATTGAGCTCCTACAATGAGCAGTTCTTC; CDR3 protein: CASSLLVLSSYNEQFF
V gene: TRBV19; clone size: -; J gene: TRBJ2-1; D gene: TRBD2; CDR3 DNA: TGTGCCAGTAGTAGGGGGGAGGGGCAGTTCTTC; CDR3 protein: CASSRGEGQFF